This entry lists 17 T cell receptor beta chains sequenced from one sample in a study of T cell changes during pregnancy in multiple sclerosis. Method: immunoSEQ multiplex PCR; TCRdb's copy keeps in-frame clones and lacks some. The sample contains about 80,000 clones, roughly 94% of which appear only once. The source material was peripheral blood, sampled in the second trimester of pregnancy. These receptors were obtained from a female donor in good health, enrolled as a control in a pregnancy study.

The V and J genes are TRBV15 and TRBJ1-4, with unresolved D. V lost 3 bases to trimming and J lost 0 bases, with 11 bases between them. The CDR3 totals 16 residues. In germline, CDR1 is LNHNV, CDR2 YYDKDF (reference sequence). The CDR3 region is CATSRGDTATNEKLFF. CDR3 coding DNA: TGTGCCACCAGCAGGGGTGACACTGCAACTAATGAAAAACTGTTTTTT.

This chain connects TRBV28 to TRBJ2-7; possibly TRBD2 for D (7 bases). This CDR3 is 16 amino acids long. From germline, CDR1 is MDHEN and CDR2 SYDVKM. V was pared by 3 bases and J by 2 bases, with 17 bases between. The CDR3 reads CASSLEFAGATYEQYF. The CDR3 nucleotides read TGTGCCAGCAGTTTGGAGTTCGCGGGGGCGACCTACGAGCAGTACTTC.

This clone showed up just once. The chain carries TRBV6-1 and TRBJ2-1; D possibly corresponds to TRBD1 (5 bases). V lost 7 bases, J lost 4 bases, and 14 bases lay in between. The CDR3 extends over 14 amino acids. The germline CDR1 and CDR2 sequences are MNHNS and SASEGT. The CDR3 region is CASTQGLSYNEQFF. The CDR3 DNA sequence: TGTGCCAGCACTCAGGGCCTCTCATACAATGAGCAGTTCTTC.

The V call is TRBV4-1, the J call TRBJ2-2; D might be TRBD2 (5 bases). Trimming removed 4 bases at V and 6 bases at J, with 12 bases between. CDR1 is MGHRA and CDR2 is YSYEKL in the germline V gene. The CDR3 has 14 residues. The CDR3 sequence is CASSLREGPGELFF. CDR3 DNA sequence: TGCGCCAGCAGCCTAAGAGAGGGTCCCGGGGAGCTGTTTTTT.

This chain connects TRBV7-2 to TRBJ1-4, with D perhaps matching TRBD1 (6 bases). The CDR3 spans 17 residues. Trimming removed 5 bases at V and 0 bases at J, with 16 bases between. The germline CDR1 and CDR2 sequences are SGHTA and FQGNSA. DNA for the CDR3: TGTGCCAGCAGCAAACAGGGCTCCTACGCAACTAATGAAAAACTGTTTTTT. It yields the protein CASSKQGSYATNEKLFF.

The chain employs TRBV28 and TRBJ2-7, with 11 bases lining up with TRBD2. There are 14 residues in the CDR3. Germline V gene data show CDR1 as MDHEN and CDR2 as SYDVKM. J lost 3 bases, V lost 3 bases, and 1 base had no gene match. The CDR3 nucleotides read TGTGCCAGCAGTTTGGGACTAGCGGTCTACGAGCAGTACTTC. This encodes CASSLGLAVYEQYF.

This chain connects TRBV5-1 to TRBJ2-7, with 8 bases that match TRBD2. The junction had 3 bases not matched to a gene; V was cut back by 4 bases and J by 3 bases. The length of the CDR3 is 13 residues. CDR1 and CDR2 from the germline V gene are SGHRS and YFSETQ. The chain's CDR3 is CASSLTSGYEQYF. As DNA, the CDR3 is TGCGCCAGCAGCCTTACTAGCGGCTACGAGCAGTACTTC.

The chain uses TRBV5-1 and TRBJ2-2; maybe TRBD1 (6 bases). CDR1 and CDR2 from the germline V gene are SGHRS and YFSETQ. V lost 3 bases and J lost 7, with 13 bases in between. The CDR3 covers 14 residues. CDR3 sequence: CASSWHRVGGELFF. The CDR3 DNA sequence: TGCGCCAGCAGCTGGCACAGGGTTGGCGGGGAGCTGTTTTTT.

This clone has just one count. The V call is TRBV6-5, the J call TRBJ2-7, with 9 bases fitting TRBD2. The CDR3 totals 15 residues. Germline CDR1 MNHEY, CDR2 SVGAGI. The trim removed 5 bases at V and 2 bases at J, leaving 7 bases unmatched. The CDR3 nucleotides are TGTGCCAGCAGTAATTCCGGGACTAGCACCTACGAGCAGTACTTC. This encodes CASSNSGTSTYEQYF.

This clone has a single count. The CDR3 region has the DNA TGCGCCAGCAGCTTCTGGCGGGAGGTCTCCTACAATGAGCAGTTCTTC. This gives the protein CASSFWREVSYNEQFF. The genes are TRBV5-1 and TRBJ2-1; TRBD2 aligns across 8 bases. Unmatched junction bases numbered 4, after V lost 2 bases and J lost 0 bases. Germline V gives CDR1 SGHRS, CDR2 YFSETQ. The CDR3 covers 16 residues.

This CDR3 is CAISDTGLADTGELFF. As DNA, the CDR3 is TGTGCCATCAGTGATACGGGACTAGCGGACACCGGGGAGCTGTTTTTT. The chain links TRBV10-3 to TRBJ2-2; 11 nucleotides match TRBD2. The CDR3 is made up of 16 amino acids. V was clipped by 3 bases and J by 3 bases; unmatched bases: 3. In germline, CDR1 is ENHRY, CDR2 SYGVKD.

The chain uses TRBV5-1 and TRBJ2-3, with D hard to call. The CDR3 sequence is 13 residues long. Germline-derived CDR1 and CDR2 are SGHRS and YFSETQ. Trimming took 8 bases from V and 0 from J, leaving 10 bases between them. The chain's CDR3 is CASTEISTDTQYF. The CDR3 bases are TGCGCCAGTACAGAGATCAGCACAGATACGCAGTATTTT. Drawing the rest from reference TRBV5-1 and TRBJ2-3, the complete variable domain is KAGVTQTPRYLIKTRGQQVTLSCSPISGHRSVSWYQQTPGQGLQFLFEYFSETQRNKGNFPGRFSGRQFSNSRSEMNVSTLELGDSALYLCASTEISTDTQYFGPGTRLTVL.

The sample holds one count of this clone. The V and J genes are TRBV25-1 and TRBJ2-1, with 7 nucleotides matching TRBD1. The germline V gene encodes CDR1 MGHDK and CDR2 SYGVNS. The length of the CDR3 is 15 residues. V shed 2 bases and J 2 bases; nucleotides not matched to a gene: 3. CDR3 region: CASSEGGQTYNEQFF. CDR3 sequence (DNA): TGTGCCAGCAGTGAAGGGGGACAGACCTACAATGAGCAGTTCTTC. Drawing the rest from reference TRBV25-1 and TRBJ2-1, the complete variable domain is EADIYQTPRYLVIGTGKKITLECSQTMGHDKMYWYQQDPGMELHLIHYSYGVNSTEKGDLSSESTVSRIRTEHFPLTLESARPSHTSQYLCASSEGGQTYNEQFFGPGTRLTVL.

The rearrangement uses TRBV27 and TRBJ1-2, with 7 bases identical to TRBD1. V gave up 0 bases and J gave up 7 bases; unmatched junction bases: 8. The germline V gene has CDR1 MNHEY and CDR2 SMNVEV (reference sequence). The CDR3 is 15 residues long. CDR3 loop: CASSLSNPAGGGYTF. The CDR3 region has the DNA TGTGCCAGCAGTTTATCAAACCCGGCAGGGGGTGGCTACACCTTC.

The CDR3 loop is CASSLMTSGSVYEQYF. In nucleotides, the CDR3 is TGCGCCAGCAGCCTAATGACTAGCGGGAGTGTCTACGAGCAGTACTTC. The chain combines TRBV5-1 with TRBJ2-7; 12 bases agree with TRBD2. V dropped 4 bases and J dropped 3; count of bases not matched to a gene: 8. The CDR3 is 16 amino acids. CDR1 and CDR2 (germline): SGHRS, YFSETQ. Using reference TRBV5-1 and TRBJ2-7 for the parts outside the CDR3, the full variable domain is KAGVTQTPRYLIKTRGQQVTLSCSPISGHRSVSWYQQTPGQGLQFLFEYFSETQRNKGNFPGRFSGRQFSNSRSEMNVSTLELGDSALYLCASSLMTSGSVYEQYFGPGTRLTVT.

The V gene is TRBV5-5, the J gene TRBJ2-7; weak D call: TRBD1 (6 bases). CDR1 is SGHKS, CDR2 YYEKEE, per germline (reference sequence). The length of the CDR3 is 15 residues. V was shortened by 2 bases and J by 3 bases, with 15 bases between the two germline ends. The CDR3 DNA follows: TGTGCCAGCAGCTTAGAAGAACAGGGAAGCTACGAGCAGTACTTC. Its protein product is CASSLEEQGSYEQYF.

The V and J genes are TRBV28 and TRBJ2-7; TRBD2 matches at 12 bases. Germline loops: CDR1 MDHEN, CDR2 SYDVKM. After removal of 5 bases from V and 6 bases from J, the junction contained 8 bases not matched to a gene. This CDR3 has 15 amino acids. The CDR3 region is CASSPRLAGEGEQYF. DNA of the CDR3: TGTGCCAGCAGTCCTCGACTAGCGGGAGAGGGCGAGCAGTACTTC.